What follows are 20 T cell receptor beta chains derived from one specimen sequenced in a study of early T cells in non-severe SARS-CoV-2 infection (dated by TCRdb to the early 2020s). The library relied on 5' RACE. The instrument given in TCRdb is NextSeq 500. TCRdb itself trimmed the public reads at Q25 with fastp, ran MiXCR and retained productive beta chains. One record per CDR3 amino acid sequence lists the most common genes and DNA. For this sample there are tens of thousands of distinct CDR3 sequences; 11% appear just once. Clones ranked in the top ten supply over 1.5% of the sample. The material sequenced was whole blood. The receptors were sampled from an adult who was a healthcare worker with PCR-confirmed SARS-CoV-2 infection or an uninfected control (not recorded which).

The V and J genes are TRBV7-2 and TRBJ2-5, with D perhaps TRBD1 (5 bases). Germline V gene data show CDR1 as SGHTA and CDR2 as FQGNSA. This CDR3 contains 15 residues. Trimming took off 4 bases at V and 2 bases at J, with 14 bases between the two ends. The CDR3 coding sequence is TGTGCCAGCAGCTACGGACACACTCCTCAAGAGACCCAGTACTTC. Amino acid sequence: CASSYGHTPQETQYF.

This clonotype turned up a few times. The chain joins TRBV5-1 to TRBJ2-7; D is perhaps TRBD1 (5 bases). V was shortened by 2 bases and J by 4 bases, with 13 bases between the two germline ends. Germline assignment: CDR1 SGHRS and CDR2 YFSETQ. CDR3 length equals 14 residues. This CDR3 reads CASSFRDSKYEQYF. CDR3 bases: TGCGCCAGCAGCTTCAGGGATAGCAAGTACGAGCAGTACTTC.

This sequence joins TRBV6-1 and TRBJ2-2; 9 nucleotides line up with TRBD2. V gave up 6 bases and J gave up 6 bases; unmatched junction bases: 5. This CDR3 is 14 amino acids long. Germline lookup yields CDR1 MNHNS and CDR2 SASEGT. The CDR3 DNA is TGTGCCAGCAGAGAGGGACTAGCCCCCGGGGAGCTGTTTTTT. Protein sequence: CASREGLAPGELFF.

The chain couples TRBV11-1 to TRBJ2-7; a weak D match, TRBD1 (5 bases). This CDR3 spans 14 amino acids. Trimming shortened V by 5 bases and J by 2 bases, and 13 bases separated the two germline ends. Looked up from germline, CDR1 is SGHAT and CDR2 is FQDESV (reference sequence). The CDR3 loop reads CASSIRVGAYEQYF. DNA for the CDR3: TGTGCCAGCAGCATCAGGGTAGGGGCCTACGAGCAGTACTTC.

The rearrangement uses TRBV12-3 or TRBV12-4 and TRBJ1-1; 7 bases fit TRBD1. V shed 3 bases, J shed 4 bases, and the junction held 5 bases outside the gene matches. CDR3 length equals 14 residues. CDR3 protein: CASSFPGGSTEAFF. DNA for the CDR3: TGTGCCAGCAGTTTTCCAGGGGGATCCACTGAAGCTTTCTTT.

There are many counts of this clonotype. V usage is TRBV3-1 and J usage is TRBJ1-2, with 8 bases identical to TRBD1. Unmatched junction bases numbered 10, after V lost 3 bases and J lost 4 bases. CDR1 and CDR2 from the germline V gene are LGHDT and YNNKEL (reference sequence). This CDR3 has 16 residues. The CDR3 DNA sequence: TGTGCCAGCAGCCAGGGACAGGCTGCGGGGGGCTATGGCTACACCTTC. Its protein product is CASSQGQAAGGYGYTF.

The genes are TRBV18 and TRBJ2-3; D perhaps matches TRBD1 (6 bases). Germline V CDR1 and CDR2: KGHSH, LQKENI. This CDR3 has 16 residues. Trimming stripped 1 base from V and 0 bases from J, with 11 bases between. The CDR3 DNA sequence: TGTGCCAGCTCACCACGAGGGACACTAAGCACAGATACGCAGTATTTT. It translates to CASSPRGTLSTDTQYF.

This clonotype appeared a few times. V gene TRBV7-2 combines with J gene TRBJ2-7; weak D call: TRBD1 (5 bases). CDR3 length: 15 amino acids. The germline V gene has CDR1 SGHTA and CDR2 FQGNSA. V shed 4 bases and J shed 0 bases, with 13 bases lying between them. The CDR3 spells CASSSQGVTSYEQYF. The CDR3 DNA follows: TGTGCCAGCAGCTCGCAGGGTGTTACCTCCTACGAGCAGTACTTC.

This clonotype was found a few times. The CDR3 region has the DNA TGCGCCAGCAGCCAAGATCTTGGCGGGTCCAACTATGGCTACACCTTC. Its protein is CASSQDLGGSNYGYTF. The chain uses TRBV4-3 and TRBJ1-2; D ambiguous. Germline V gene sequence: CDR1 LGHNA, CDR2 YSLEER. Trimming left V 0 bases short and J 2 bases short, with 13 bases between. The CDR3 runs to 16 residues.

This clonotype has a count of ten or more. The chain uses TRBV11-2 and TRBJ2-2; D unclear. CDR1 SGHAT and CDR2 FQNNGV come from the germline V gene. The ends were cut back, 3 bases at V and 1 base at J, with 18 bases in the middle. CDR3 length: 18 residues. CDR3 sequence: CASSFDPTLSRNTGELFF. As DNA, the CDR3 is TGTGCCAGCAGCTTCGACCCCACCCTCTCCAGGAACACCGGGGAGCTGTTTTTT.

A few counts support this clonotype. The V gene is TRBV12-3 or TRBV12-4, the J gene TRBJ1-5; possible D gene TRBD1, 6 bases. The germline V and J ends were trimmed by 6 bases and 3 bases, with 18 bases remaining between them. The CDR3 is made up of 16 amino acids. The CDR3 region has the DNA TGTGCCAGCAGCCCGACGATGGGGGGCAACAATCAGCCCCAGCATTTT. This sequence encodes CASSPTMGGNNQPQHF.

The V and J genes are TRBV3-1 and TRBJ1-2, with 8 positions matching TRBD1. CDR1 and CDR2 (germline): LGHDT, YNNKEL (reference sequence). The CDR3 has 14 amino acids. J lost 4 bases, V lost 6 bases, and 7 bases had no gene match. CDR3 in DNA: TGTGCCAGCAGTCTCAGGGGGCGCGGCTATGGCTACACCTTC. It specifies CASSLRGRGYGYTF.

This clonotype was seen ten or more times. The chain uses TRBV7-2 and TRBJ2-3; D remains unclear. CDR3 size: 13 residues. Germline-derived CDR1 and CDR2 are SGHTA and FQGNSA. Trimming cost V 5 bases and J 5 bases, with 11 bases left between them. The CDR3 loop reads CASSSQMKDTQYF. The CDR3 DNA follows: TGTGCCAGCAGCAGCCAGATGAAAGATACGCAGTATTTT.

This clonotype occurred a few times. This rearrangement joins TRBV6-5 to TRBJ2-7, with 9 bases fitting TRBD2. V shed 7 bases, J shed 4 bases, and the junction held 14 bases outside the gene matches. The CDR3 totals 16 residues. Germline V gene lookup returns CDR1 MNHEY and CDR2 SVGAGI. CDR3 residues: CASTRASSGAKYEQYF. The CDR3 DNA follows: TGTGCCAGCACCAGAGCTTCTAGCGGGGCAAAGTACGAGCAGTACTTC.

The gene calls are TRBV29-1 and TRBJ1-1, with TRBD1 identical over 8 bases. Germline V gene sequence: CDR1 SQVTM, CDR2 ANQGSEA. The CDR3 consists of 13 residues. The junction had 4 bases not matched to a gene; V was cut back by 1 base and J by 6 bases. The CDR3 is CSVEVAQGAEAFF. CDR3 coding DNA: TGCAGCGTTGAAGTGGCACAGGGGGCTGAAGCTTTCTTT.

This clonotype appeared many times. The V call is TRBV18, the J call TRBJ1-6; D is unclear. Trimming took 3 bases from V and 8 from J, leaving 14 bases between them. The CDR3 is 15 amino acids. Germline lookup yields CDR1 KGHSH and CDR2 LQKENI. The CDR3 region has the DNA TGTGCCAGCTCACCGGATTCTCCCCCATATTCACCCCTCCACTTT. Protein: CASSPDSPPYSPLHF.

In this sample, this clonotype turned up many times. The chain couples TRBV7-6 to TRBJ2-1; 8 bases line up with TRBD1. With 4 bases clipped from V and 15 bases from J, the junction kept 20 bases outside the gene matches. Germline V gene data show CDR1 as SGHVS and CDR2 as FNYEAQ. The length of the CDR3 is 16 residues. The CDR3 sequence: CASSSPPGQAPLVAFF. The DNA of the CDR3 is TGTGCCAGCAGCTCGCCGCCGGGACAGGCGCCCCTGGTCGCGTTCTTC.

Many counts were recorded for this clonotype. J is TRBJ2-5 and V is TRBV6-1, with D possibly called TRBD1 or TRBD2 (5 bases each). Germline values: CDR1 MNHNS, CDR2 SASEGT. The ends were cut back, 3 bases at V and 0 bases at J, with 11 bases in the middle. The CDR3 loop spans 15 amino acids. CDR3: CASSDREWYQETQYF. The CDR3 nucleotides read TGTGCCAGCAGTGACAGGGAGTGGTACCAAGAGACCCAGTACTTC.

This clonotype was seen a few times. This chain links TRBV12-3 or TRBV12-4 with TRBJ2-1; 8 nucleotides agree with TRBD2. The CDR3 contains 16 residues. J was trimmed by 2 bases and V by 4 bases; bases with no gene match: 7. The CDR3 DNA reads as TGTGCCAGCAGTTCACCGACGGGGGGGCCCTACAATGAGCAGTTCTTC. This sequence encodes CASSSPTGGPYNEQFF.

In its sample, this clonotype was seen many times. This chain uses TRBV7-6 with TRBJ1-1; no clear D. The CDR3 has 13 residues. CDR1 is SGHVS, CDR2 FNYEAQ, per germline. V was trimmed by 8 bases and J by 0 bases, leaving 10 bases between them. This CDR3 reads CASGNRVNTEAFF. The CDR3 coding sequence is TGTGCCAGCGGGAATAGGGTGAACACTGAAGCTTTCTTT.